This is a list of T cell receptor beta chains from one sample in a study of blood T cell repertoires in COVID-19. TCRdb keeps only in-frame clones here, not all; method: immunoSEQ multiplex PCR. Here the sample spans just over 200,000 clones, 85% to 90% being singletons. The sample consisted of peripheral blood. Receptor source: a man older than 75 with acute or convalescent COVID-19. CDR3s include the opening cysteine and the closing phenylalanine or tryptophan. The order of the fields is J gene, D gene, clone size, V gene, CDR3 DNA, CDR3 protein. The D gene is left open where the match is weak. Part of the rows lack a size; the others show once, few, many or a class for expanded clones.

TRBJ1-1 . few TRBV7-9 TGTGCCAGCAGCTCTCCCGGCACTGAAGCTTTCTTT CASSSPGTEAFF
TRBJ2-2 . . TRBV11-3 TGTGCCAGCAGCGTGGAGGGGTTGGGCACCGGGGAGCTGTTTTTT CASSVEGLGTGELFF
TRBJ2-5 TRBD1 once TRBV15 TGTGCCACCAGTCGAGACAGGGTAGAGACCCAGTACTTC CATSRDRVETQYF
TRBJ2-5 TRBD2 . TRBV7-2 TGTGCCAGCAGCTCTAGCGGGAGTAGAGTAGGGGAGACCCAGTACTTC CASSSSGSRVGETQYF
TRBJ1-1 . . TRBV18 TGTGCCAGCTCACCTTCAAAGAACACTGAAGCTTTCTTT CASSPSKNTEAFF
TRBJ2-3 TRBD2 once TRBV19 TGTGCCAGTAGTCCTCAAATCCCGATAGCGGGAAGGGCAGATACGCAGTATTTT CASSPQIPIAGRADTQYF
TRBJ1-1 TRBD1 once TRBV18 TGTGCCAGCTCACCCGGGACAGGGGGGAACACTGAAGCTTTCTTT CASSPGTGGNTEAFF
TRBJ2-3 . . TRBV9 TGTGCCAGCAGCGTAGACGCGCAGCGGACAGATACGCAGTATTTT CASSVDAQRTDTQYF
TRBJ1-5 TRBD1 . TRBV7-2 TGTGCCAGCAGCTTAGTCGGCCAGGGGGTAAATCAGCCCCAGCATTTT CASSLVGQGVNQPQHF
TRBJ1-5 . . TRBV12-2 . CASRLVGEGNQPQHF
TRBJ2-1 TRBD2 . TRBV18 TGTGCCAGCTCACCGACTAGCCCCGAGCAGTTCTTC CASSPTSPEQFF
TRBJ2-3 TRBD1 . TRBV3-1/TRBV3-2 TGTGCCAGCAGCCAAGAGGACAGGGGAGGTGATACGCAGTATTTT CASSQEDRGGDTQYF
TRBJ2-4 TRBD2 . TRBV20-1 TGCAGTGTGACTAGCGGGAGCCTTCAGTACTTC CSVTSGSLQYF
TRBJ2-2 TRBD2 . TRBV27 TGTGCCAGCATGCAGCGGGAGTCGGACACCGGGGAGCTGTTTTTT CASMQRESDTGELFF
TRBJ1-2 TRBD1 . TRBV19 TGTGCCAGTTCGGACAGGGGGACGGATGGCTACACCTTC CASSDRGTDGYTF
TRBJ1-4 . . TRBV6-6 TGTGCCAGCTCTAGGGAGGGGGGTAATGAAAAACTGTTTTTT CASSREGGNEKLFF
TRBJ2-5 TRBD1 . TRBV25-1 TGTGCCAGCAGTGAACAGGGGACAGGCAAAGAGACCCAGTACTTC CASSEQGTGKETQYF
TRBJ2-2 . . TRBV5-1 TGCGCCAGCAGCTCGTGGGATTCGGGAACCGGGGAGCTGTTTTTT CASSSWDSGTGELFF
TRBJ2-7 TRBD1 . TRBV7-6 TGTGCCAGCAGCTTAGGCTCCGGGACAGCCGGCTACGAGCAGTACTTC CASSLGSGTAGYEQYF
TRBJ2-5 TRBD2 . TRBV6-2/TRBV6-3 TGTGCCAGCAGCCACGAGGGCACTAGCGGGAGACCAACTTTACAAGAGACCCAGTACTTC CASSHEGTSGRPTLQETQYF
TRBJ2-3 . . TRBV5-4 TGTGCCAGCAGCTTTGACGCGAGGGCGACAGATACGCAGTATTTT CASSFDARATDTQYF
TRBJ1-5 . few TRBV3-1/TRBV3-2 TGTGCCAGCAGCAGGCCGGGACACGGGCCCCAGCATTTT CASSRPGHGPQHF
TRBJ1-4 . . TRBV9 TGTGCCAGCAGCGTAGGAGGAGGGTTTAATGAAAAACTGTTTTTT CASSVGGGFNEKLFF
TRBJ1-1 . . TRBV7-9 TGTGCCAGCAGCCCCCCGGGTGGAGGGAACACTGAAGCTTTCTTT CASSPPGGGNTEAFF
TRBJ2-3 . . TRBV24-1 TGTGCCACCAGTGATTTCCCTAGCACAGATACGCAGTATTTT CATSDFPSTDTQYF
TRBJ2-2 TRBD2 . TRBV7-9 TGTGCCAGCAGCCCGGGACTAGCGGTACTCGAGGAGCTGTTTTTT CASSPGLAVLEELFF
TRBJ2-2 TRBD1 . TRBV24-1 TGTGCCACCAGTGATCCGCGCAAGGGGGCCGGGAACACCGGGGAGCTGTTTTTT CATSDPRKGAGNTGELFF
TRBJ2-1 . . TRBV11-2 TGTGCCAGCAGCCGCGATCGTGATGAGCAGTTCTTC CASSRDRDEQFF
TRBJ2-7 . . TRBV5-1 TGCGCCAGCAGCACATCCCGGGATCCCTACGAGCAGTACTTC CASSTSRDPYEQYF
TRBJ2-7 . . TRBV27 TGTGCCAGCAGTTCCTCCGGGACACACTCCTACGAGCAGTACTTC CASSSSGTHSYEQYF
TRBJ1-2 TRBD1 . TRBV28 TGTGCCAGCAGTCCCCTTTACAGGGGCGAGAATGGCTACACCTTC CASSPLYRGENGYTF
TRBJ2-1 TRBD2 . TRBV10-3 TGTGCCATCAGTGACCCGGGACTAGCGGGAGGAAGACGGAACAATGAGCAGTTCTTC CAISDPGLAGGRRNNEQFF
TRBJ2-3 . . TRBV7-2 TGTGCCAGCAGACCTCGAGGGACTCTTAACACAGATACGCAGTATTTT CASRPRGTLNTDTQYF
TRBJ2-7 TRBD2 . TRBV15 TGTGCCACCAGCAGAGTAACTAGCGTGAGCTCCTACGAGCAGTACTTC CATSRVTSVSSYEQYF
TRBJ2-2 TRBD2 . TRBV5-1 TGCGCCAGCAGCTCAGGACTAGCGGGAGGACAGCTGCCCGGGGAGCTGTTTTTT CASSSGLAGGQLPGELFF
TRBJ2-3 TRBD1 few TRBV7-2 TGTGCCAGCAGCGCCATAGGGGGCCCAGATACGCAGTATTTT CASSAIGGPDTQYF
TRBJ2-5 . . TRBV7-2 TGTGCCAGCAGCTTAGGTCGGAGACAAGAGACCCAGTACTTC CASSLGRRQETQYF
TRBJ1-1 . . TRBV6-2/TRBV6-3 TGTGCCAGCAGTTACCTTTCCAGGGGGAACACTGAAGCTTTCTTT CASSYLSRGNTEAFF
TRBJ2-3 . . TRBV19 TGTGCCAGTAGTATATCGCTGACAGTTGGGACAGATACGCAGTATTTT CASSISLTVGTDTQYF
TRBJ2-7 TRBD1 few TRBV5-1 TGCGCCAGCAGCTCATCAGGGGGCGCGTTCTACGAGCAGTACTTC CASSSSGGAFYEQYF
TRBJ2-7 . . TRBV14 TGTGCCAGCAGCCAGGGGGGAAGTGTTCAGTACTTC CASSQGGSVQYF
TRBJ1-4 TRBD1 . TRBV6-6 TGTGCCAGCAGTATACAGGGGATGAGTGAAAAACTGTTTTTT CASSIQGMSEKLFF
TRBJ2-3 TRBD2 . TRBV4-2 TGTGCCAGCAGCCAAGATCGGGTAGCGGGGGGTCCGAACACAGATACGCAGTATTTT CASSQDRVAGGPNTDTQYF
TRBJ1-6 TRBD1 . TRBV28 TGTGCCAGCAGCATAACAGGGACAGTAAATTCACCCCTCCACTTT CASSITGTVNSPLHF
TRBJ1-6 TRBD1 . TRBV6-6 TGTGCCAGCAGCCGACCGACAGGGGTCAATTCACCCCTCCACTTT CASSRPTGVNSPLHF
TRBJ2-5 TRBD1 once TRBV5-1 TGCGCCAGCAGCTTGGCCGATGTGACAGGGGCGAAAGAGACCCAGTACTTC CASSLADVTGAKETQYF
TRBJ2-1 TRBD2 . TRBV12-5 TGTGCTAGTGGTTTGGTGCTGGGACTAGCGGGAGGCGGTGAGCAGTTCTTC CASGLVLGLAGGGEQFF
TRBJ1-1 . . TRBV9 TGTGCCAGCAGCGTAGCTCCCAGTACCAACACTGAAGCTTTCTTT CASSVAPSTNTEAFF
TRBJ2-7 . . TRBV28 TGTGCCAGCGGGCCCCCGGCGCAGGGGTCCTACGAGCAGTACTTC CASGPPAQGSYEQYF
TRBJ2-7 TRBD2 once TRBV4-1 TGCGCCAGCAGCCTTCCCCCAGGGCTAGCGGGATCCTACGAGCAGTACTTC CASSLPPGLAGSYEQYF
TRBJ2-5 . . TRBV7-9 TGTGCCAGCAGCTTAACAGCAGGGGAGCACCAGTACTTC CASSLTAGEHQYF
TRBJ2-1 . few TRBV11-3 TGTGCCAGCAGCTTAGATATTTCCTCGAGCTCCTACAATGAGCAGTTCTTC CASSLDISSSSYNEQFF
TRBJ2-1 . . TRBV5-1 TGCGCCAGCAGCGTGGACGGAGGGTCCTACAATGAGCAGTTCTTC CASSVDGGSYNEQFF
TRBJ2-3 TRBD1 . TRBV19 TGTGCCAGTAGTGGGGAAGACAGGGCAGGCACAGATACGCAGTATTTT CASSGEDRAGTDTQYF